This T cell receptor (beta chain) was captured in a study of cytomegalovirus exposure and HLA in healthy donors. Unmatched junction bases numbered 2, after V lost 4 bases and J lost 2 bases. The germline gives CDR1 MNHNS, CDR2 SASEGT. The CDR3 contains 15 residues. The PCR ran on 60 Vbeta and 13 Jbeta primers. Here immunoSEQ multiplex PCR was the method, and the copy in TCRdb shows in-frame clones only, minus some. This table has 150,000 to 200,000 clones, around 82% appearing once. The rearrangement joins TRBV6-1 to TRBJ1-3; TRBD1 matches at 10 bases. Sequenced input: PBMCs. This clonotype was obtained from a man aged 35-49 years in good health and CMV-seronegative. CDR3 nucleotides: TGTGCCAGCAGTGTAGGGACAGGGGCTGGAAACACCATATATTTT. Its protein product is CASSVGTGAGNTIYF.